Presented here are 4 T cell receptor beta chains from one specimen sequenced in a study of T cell responses to AZD1222 COVID-19 vaccine. Here immunoSEQ multiplex PCR was the method, and the copy in TCRdb shows in-frame clones only, minus some. The sample lists around 150,000 clones, 85% to 95% occurring once. The sample here was peripheral blood, taken on day 0 of AZD1222 vaccination. The receptors were gathered from an adult in good health.

The V gene is TRBV2, the J gene TRBJ2-4; D call uncertain. The CDR3 contains 14 residues. CDR1 and CDR2 (germline): SNHLY, FYNNEI. Between the trimmed V and J ends, which lost 4 bases and 0 bases, there was a span of 7 bases. This CDR3 is CASSVTVAKNIQYF. DNA of the CDR3: TGTGCCAGCAGTGTAACTGTAGCCAAAAACATTCAGTACTTC.

The gene calls are TRBV27 and TRBJ2-1; 8 nucleotides line up with TRBD2. The CDR3 runs 15 residues. Germline V lookup: CDR1 MNHEY, CDR2 SMNVEV (reference sequence). V shed 5 bases, J shed 8 bases, and the junction held 11 bases outside the gene matches. CDR3: CASSPLRAGGDEQFF. The CDR3 DNA follows: TGTGCCAGCAGTCCCCTTCGGGCGGGAGGTGATGAGCAGTTCTTC.

The rearrangement links TRBV28 to TRBJ2-1; 7 bases are shared with TRBD2. V gave up 2 bases and J gave up 3 bases; unmatched junction bases: 1. Germline V CDR1 and CDR2: MDHEN, SYDVKM. The CDR3 is 14 residues long. Written as DNA, the CDR3 is TGTGCCAGCAGTTTAGCGGGGGTCTACAATGAGCAGTTCTTC. This sequence encodes CASSLAGVYNEQFF.

The chain is built from TRBV27 and TRBJ2-1; tentatively, D is TRBD2 (5 bases). The CDR3 is 16 residues long. Trimming took 4 bases from V and 0 from J, leaving 13 bases between them. Germline CDR1 is MNHEY and CDR2 is SMNVEV (reference sequence). The CDR3 nucleotides read TGTGCCAGCAGTTCCGCCGGAGGTATCTCCTACAATGAGCAGTTCTTC. It codes for CASSSAGGISYNEQFF.